This passage covers 24 T cell receptor beta chains from one sample sequenced in a study of long-term antiretroviral therapy in people with HIV. Investigators performed immunoSEQ version v3.0 at survey level. TCRdb's table, derived via immunoSEQ multiplex PCR, lists solely in-frame clones and lacks some. The profile shows about 16,000 clones, roughly 80% of them singletons. Sample: unsorted PBMCs, taken roughly 2.5 years before starting antiretroviral therapy. The receptors were gathered from a woman in her fifties or sixties with HIV.

The chain is built from TRBV6-5 and TRBJ1-6; 7 bases match TRBD1. Germline lookup yields CDR1 MNHEY and CDR2 SVGAGI. This CDR3 comprises 12 residues. With 6 bases clipped from V and 8 bases from J, the junction kept 1 base outside the gene matches. The CDR3: CASRTGDSPLHF. The CDR3 DNA sequence: TGTGCCAGCAGAACAGGGGATTCACCCCTCCACTTT.

The rearrangement links TRBV11-2 to TRBJ2-4; D possibly corresponds to TRBD2 (5 bases). The germline V and J ends were trimmed by 7 bases and 8 bases, with 18 bases remaining between them. The CDR3 loop spans 14 amino acids. CDR1 SGHAT and CDR2 FQNNGV come from the germline V gene. CDR3 residues: CASMSDWGFDIQYF. CDR3 DNA: TGTGCCAGCATGTCGGACTGGGGATTTGACATTCAGTACTTC.

This rearrangement joins TRBV19 to TRBJ1-1, with TRBD1 matching over 8 bases. Germline V gene lookup returns CDR1 LNHDA and CDR2 SQIVND (reference sequence). The CDR3 loop spans 15 amino acids. Trimming removed 5 bases from V and 4 bases from J; junction bases left unmatched: 9. As DNA, the CDR3 is TGTGCCAGTAGTCCCGCGACAGGGGTTGGCACTGAAGCTTTCTTT. Translation gives CASSPATGVGTEAFF.

This chain uses TRBV7-3 with TRBJ2-3; no clear D. This CDR3 has 13 residues. The germline V and J ends were trimmed by 5 bases and 7 bases, with 13 bases remaining between them. Germline V gene sequence: CDR1 SGHTA, CDR2 FQGTGA. The CDR3 DNA sequence: TGTGCCAGCAGCCCTCTATCAGGAAATACGCAGTATTTT. This sequence encodes CASSPLSGNTQYF.

This chain links TRBV7-2 with TRBJ2-3; 7 bases are shared with TRBD2. V dropped 1 base and J dropped 11; count of bases not matched to a gene: 3. Germline V gene data show CDR1 as SGHTA and CDR2 as FQGNSA. The CDR3 sequence is 12 residues long. CDR3 amino acids: CASSLVGGGQYF. DNA of the CDR3: TGTGCCAGCAGCTTAGTGGGCGGGGGGCAGTATTTT.

CDR3 region: CASSRGQGISEQFF. CDR3 coding DNA: TGTGCCAGCAGCCGCGGACAGGGGATAAGTGAGCAGTTCTTC. This chain uses TRBV6-5 with TRBJ2-1, with 9 bases that match TRBD1. J lost 9 bases, V lost 6 bases, and 9 bases had no gene match. Germline CDR1 reads MNHEY; CDR2 reads SVGAGI. This CDR3 contains 14 residues.

This chain uses TRBV27 with TRBJ1-4, with 8 bases matching TRBD1. The germline gives CDR1 MNHEY, CDR2 SMNVEV (reference sequence). This CDR3 has 16 amino acids. The ends lost 5 bases at V and 5 bases at J; junction bases unmatched: 10. The CDR3 DNA sequence: TGTGCCAGCAGTCTCCTAGGAACAGGGGGAAATGAAAAACTGTTTTTT. It is translated as CASSLLGTGGNEKLFF.

The chain recombines TRBV7-2 with TRBJ2-3; 7 positions agree with TRBD2. V trimming: 5 bases; J trimming: 0 bases; junction bases outside the gene matches: 8. Germline V gene sequence: CDR1 SGHTA, CDR2 FQGNSA. CDR3 length: 16 residues. Here the CDR3 reads CASSLSLAVSTDTQYF. The CDR3, as DNA: TGTGCCAGCAGCCTAAGTCTAGCGGTCAGCACAGATACGCAGTATTTT.

The chain combines TRBV11-2 with TRBJ1-4; 7 bases align to TRBD1. Germline V gene lookup returns CDR1 SGHAT and CDR2 FQNNGV. V gave up 1 base and J gave up 8 bases; unmatched junction bases: 13. The CDR3 has 17 amino acids. CDR3 sequence reads: CASSLVPGTALKEKLFF. The CDR3 DNA is TGTGCCAGCAGCTTAGTCCCGGGGACAGCCCTTAAGGAAAAACTGTTTTTT.

The V call is TRBV7-9, the J call TRBJ1-4; D remains unclear. Germline loops: CDR1 SEHNR, CDR2 FQNEAQ (reference sequence). The CDR3 consists of 13 residues. Trimming stripped 5 bases from V and 7 bases from J, with 11 bases between. This CDR3 is CASSPSDAEKLFF. For the CDR3, the DNA is TGTGCCAGCAGCCCTAGTGATGCTGAAAAACTGTTTTTT.

This chain joins TRBV7-2 and TRBJ2-1; 9 positions match TRBD2. Germline lookup yields CDR1 SGHTA and CDR2 FQGNSA. This CDR3 contains 15 residues. V trimming: 1 base; J trimming: 6 bases; junction bases outside the gene matches: 4. The CDR3 bases are TGTGCCAGCAGCTTAGTAGCGGGGGCGGCCAATGAGCAGTTCTTC. Translated, it gives CASSLVAGAANEQFF.

This clone has only a few counts. The chain has TRBV6-1 and TRBJ1-5, with D hard to call. V was clipped by 2 bases and J by 6 bases, with 17 bases between them. Germline values: CDR1 MNHNS, CDR2 SASEGT. This CDR3 is built from 16 residues. In DNA form, the CDR3 reads TGTGCCAGCAGTGAACGAGGTAGGCCTGCGGGTCAGCCCCAGCATTTT. This translates into CASSERGRPAGQPQHF.

V usage is TRBV5-5 and J usage is TRBJ2-5; TRBD1 or TRBD2 may be the D gene (5 bases each). CDR3 length: 15 residues. Germline values: CDR1 SGHKS, CDR2 YYEKEE (reference sequence). V was trimmed by 0 bases and J by 5 bases, leaving 14 bases between them. The CDR3 loop is CASSLVGTGGETQYF. CDR3 in DNA: TGTGCCAGCAGCTTGGTTGGGACGGGCGGGGAGACCCAGTACTTC. The complete variable domain, with remaining parts taken from reference TRBV5-5 and TRBJ2-5, reads DAGVTQSPTHLIKTRGQQVTLRCSPISGHKSVSWYQQVLGQGPQFIFQYYEKEERGRGNFPDRFSARQFPNYSSELNVNALLLGDSALYLCASSLVGTGGETQYFGPGTRLLVL.

The V call is TRBV7-8, the J call TRBJ1-3; the D is unclear. V gave up 2 bases and J gave up 1 base, with 6 bases separating them. Germline V gene sequence: CDR1 SGHVS, CDR2 FQNEAQ. The CDR3 extends over 14 amino acids. CDR3 nucleotide sequence: TGTGCCAGCAGCTTATCAGATTCTGGAAACACCATATATTTT. It translates to CASSLSDSGNTIYF.

V usage is TRBV12-5 and J usage is TRBJ2-1, with D possibly TRBD1 on 5 matching bases. V gave up 0 bases and J gave up 7 bases, with 13 bases separating them. Germline lookup yields CDR1 LGHNT and CDR2 FRNRAP. This CDR3 region has 15 residues. CDR3 sequence reads: CASGLVRKGWNEQFF. As DNA, the CDR3 is TGTGCTAGTGGTTTGGTACGAAAGGGGTGGAATGAGCAGTTCTTC.

The J gene is TRBJ2-1, the V gene TRBV6-1; possible D gene TRBD1, 6 bases. Germline V gene lookup returns CDR1 MNHNS and CDR2 SASEGT. CDR3 length: 17 amino acids. V was cut by 0 bases and J by 2 bases, with 14 bases left in between. The CDR3 DNA reads as TGTGCCAGCAGTGAAGCCCTTACAGGGAACCCCTACAATGAGCAGTTCTTC. It codes for CASSEALTGNPYNEQFF.

The chain employs TRBV15 and TRBJ2-2; D is undetermined. With 3 bases removed from V and 5 bases from J, the gap between germline ends came to 10 bases. CDR3 size: 14 residues. Germline V gene sequence: CDR1 LNHNV, CDR2 YYDKDF (reference sequence). CDR3 DNA: TGTGCCACCAGCAGCGTCGCCTTGACCGGGGAGCTGTTTTTT. This gives the protein CATSSVALTGELFF.

The chain couples TRBV28 to TRBJ1-6, with no clear D. The CDR3 length is 13 residues. V dropped 6 bases and J dropped 7 bases, with 10 bases sitting between them. Per the germline V gene, CDR1 is MDHEN and CDR2 is SYDVKM. CDR3 protein: CASRGRENSPLHF. CDR3 DNA sequence: TGTGCCAGCAGAGGTCGGGAGAATTCACCCCTCCACTTT.

V is TRBV19 and J is TRBJ2-3; D may be TRBD1 (5 bases). This CDR3 has 13 amino acids. Germline V gene data show CDR1 as LNHDA and CDR2 as SQIVND (reference sequence). V gave up 8 bases and J gave up 2 bases, with 11 bases separating them. The CDR3 loop is CASDKGNTDTQYF. In nucleotides, the CDR3 is TGTGCCAGTGATAAGGGGAACACAGATACGCAGTATTTT.

In DNA, the CDR3 is TGTGCCAGCAGCCAAGATGATGGACAGGTGACGAGGGCCATACTGTTTTTT. Protein sequence: CASSQDDGQVTRAILFF. The rearrangement joins TRBV4-2 to TRBJ1-4, with 7 bases fitting TRBD1. Germline V CDR1 and CDR2: LGHNA, YNFKEQ. CDR3 size: 17 residues. V trimming: 0 bases; J trimming: 13 bases; junction bases outside the gene matches: 17.

The rearrangement joins TRBV21-1 to TRBJ1-6. TRBV21-1 is deemed a pseudogene. There are 16 residues in the CDR3. The CDR3 spells CASSKARGPHNSPLHF. The CDR3 DNA reads as TGTGCCAGCAGCAAAGCGCGAGGTCCGCATAATTCACCCCTCCACTTT.

The chain uses TRBV4-2 and TRBJ2-7; the D is unclear. Trimming shortened V by 0 bases and J by 5 bases, and 5 bases separated the two germline ends. This CDR3 comprises 12 residues. Germline assignment: CDR1 LGHNA and CDR2 YNFKEQ. The CDR3: CASSQDRNEQYF. Written as DNA, the CDR3 is TGTGCCAGCAGCCAAGATCGGAACGAGCAGTACTTC.

The chain links TRBV18 to TRBJ1-6, with D maybe TRBD1 (5 bases). CDR1 KGHSH and CDR2 LQKENI come from the germline V gene. V lost 3 bases to trimming and J lost 8 bases, with 8 bases between them. This CDR3 has 13 amino acids. CDR3 protein: CASSPGGDSPLHF. The DNA of the CDR3 is TGTGCCAGCTCACCGGGGGGGGATTCACCCCTCCACTTT.

To note about this clone: The DNA is omitted, as the CDR3 cannot be located on it reliably, and the CDR3 follows TCRdb's listing. The chain joins TRBV27 to TRBJ2-1; the D call TRBD1 from the table was never checked on the DNA. Germline assignment: CDR1 MNHEY and CDR2 SMNVEV (reference sequence). The CDR3 totals 17 residues, both ends included. The CDR3 sequence is CASSSTSGRVTHNEQFF.